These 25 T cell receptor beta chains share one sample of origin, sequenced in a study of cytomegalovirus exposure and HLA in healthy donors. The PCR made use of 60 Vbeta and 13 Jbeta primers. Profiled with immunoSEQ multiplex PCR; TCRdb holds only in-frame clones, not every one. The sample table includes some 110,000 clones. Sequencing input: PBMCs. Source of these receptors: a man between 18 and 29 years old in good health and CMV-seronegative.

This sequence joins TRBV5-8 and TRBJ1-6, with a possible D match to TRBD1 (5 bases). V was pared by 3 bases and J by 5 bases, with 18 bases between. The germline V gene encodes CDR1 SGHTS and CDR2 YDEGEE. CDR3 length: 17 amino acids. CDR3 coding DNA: TGTGCCAGCAGCTCCCCCCGGTTGGCAGGGCATAATTCACCCCTCCACTTT. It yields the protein CASSSPRLAGHNSPLHF.

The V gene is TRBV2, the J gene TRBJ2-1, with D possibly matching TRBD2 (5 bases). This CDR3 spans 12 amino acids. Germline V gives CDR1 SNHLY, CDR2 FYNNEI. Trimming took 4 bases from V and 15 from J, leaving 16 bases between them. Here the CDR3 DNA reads TGTGCCAGCAGTGTGGAGGCGGACCGGGGGTTCTTC. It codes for CASSVEADRGFF.

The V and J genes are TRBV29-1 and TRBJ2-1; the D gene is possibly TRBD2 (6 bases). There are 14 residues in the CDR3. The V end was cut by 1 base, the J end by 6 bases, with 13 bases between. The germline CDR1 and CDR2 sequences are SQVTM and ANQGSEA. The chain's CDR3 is CSVEGPLRGNEQFF. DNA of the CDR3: TGCAGCGTTGAAGGGCCCTTGCGGGGCAATGAGCAGTTCTTC.

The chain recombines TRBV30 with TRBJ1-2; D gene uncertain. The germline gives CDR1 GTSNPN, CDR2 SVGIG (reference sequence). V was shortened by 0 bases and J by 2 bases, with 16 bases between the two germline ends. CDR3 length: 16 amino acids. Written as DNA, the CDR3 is TGTGCCTGGAGTGTGCAAAGGGAGGGTTTGAACTATGGCTACACCTTC. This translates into CAWSVQREGLNYGYTF.

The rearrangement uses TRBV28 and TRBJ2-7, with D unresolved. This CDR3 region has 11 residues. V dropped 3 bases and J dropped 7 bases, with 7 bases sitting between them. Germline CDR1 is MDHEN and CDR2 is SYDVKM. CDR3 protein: CASSFVQEQYF. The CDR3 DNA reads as TGTGCCAGCAGTTTTGTCCAGGAGCAGTACTTC.

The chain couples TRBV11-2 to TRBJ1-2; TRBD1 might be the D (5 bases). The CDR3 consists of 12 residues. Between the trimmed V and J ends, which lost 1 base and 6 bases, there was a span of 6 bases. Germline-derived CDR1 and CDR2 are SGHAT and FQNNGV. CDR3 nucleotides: TGTGCCAGCAGCTTAGGGACACATGGCTACACCTTC. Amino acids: CASSLGTHGYTF.

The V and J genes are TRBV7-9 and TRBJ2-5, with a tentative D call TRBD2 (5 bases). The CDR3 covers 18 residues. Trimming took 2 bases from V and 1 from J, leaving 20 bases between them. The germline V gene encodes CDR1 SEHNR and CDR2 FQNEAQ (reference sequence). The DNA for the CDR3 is TGTGCCAGCAGCTTACCAGCTTTTAGCGAAGCTTCCCAAGAGACCCAGTACTTC. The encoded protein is CASSLPAFSEASQETQYF.

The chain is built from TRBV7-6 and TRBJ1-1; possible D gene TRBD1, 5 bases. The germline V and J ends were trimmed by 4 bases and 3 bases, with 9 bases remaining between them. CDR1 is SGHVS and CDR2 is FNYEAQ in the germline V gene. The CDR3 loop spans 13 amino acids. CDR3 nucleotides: TGTGCCAGCAGCTCCGGGACTTACACTGAAGCTTTCTTT. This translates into CASSSGTYTEAFF.

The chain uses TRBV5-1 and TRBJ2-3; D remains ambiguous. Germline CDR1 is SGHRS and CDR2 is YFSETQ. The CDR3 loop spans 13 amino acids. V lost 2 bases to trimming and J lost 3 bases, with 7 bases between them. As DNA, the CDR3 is TGCGCCAGCAGCTTATTTCGTACAGATACGCAGTATTTT. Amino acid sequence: CASSLFRTDTQYF.

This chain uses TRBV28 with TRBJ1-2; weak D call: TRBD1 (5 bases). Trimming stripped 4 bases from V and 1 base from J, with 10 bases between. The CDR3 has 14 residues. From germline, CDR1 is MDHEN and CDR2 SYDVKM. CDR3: CASSWQGSNYGYTF. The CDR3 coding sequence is TGTGCCAGCAGTTGGCAGGGAAGTAACTATGGCTACACCTTC.

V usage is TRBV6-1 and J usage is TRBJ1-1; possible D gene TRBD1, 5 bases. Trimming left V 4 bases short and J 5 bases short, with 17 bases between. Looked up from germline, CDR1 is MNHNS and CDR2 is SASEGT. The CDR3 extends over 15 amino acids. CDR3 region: CASSGDSESRTEAFF. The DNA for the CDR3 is TGTGCCAGCAGTGGGGACTCCGAGTCGAGGACTGAAGCTTTCTTT.

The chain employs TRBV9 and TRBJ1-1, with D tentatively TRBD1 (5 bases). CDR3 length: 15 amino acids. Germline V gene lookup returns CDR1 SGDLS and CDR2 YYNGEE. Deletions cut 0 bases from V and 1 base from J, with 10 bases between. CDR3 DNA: TGTGCCAGCAGCGTAGAGTTGGGGCCGAACACTGAAGCTTTCTTT. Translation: CASSVELGPNTEAFF. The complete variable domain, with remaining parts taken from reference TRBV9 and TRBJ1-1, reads DSGVTQTPKHLITATGQRVTLRCSPRSGDLSVYWYQQSLDQGLQFLIQYYNGEERAKGNILERFSAQQFPDLHSELNLSSLELGDSALYFCASSVELGPNTEAFFGQGTRLTVV.

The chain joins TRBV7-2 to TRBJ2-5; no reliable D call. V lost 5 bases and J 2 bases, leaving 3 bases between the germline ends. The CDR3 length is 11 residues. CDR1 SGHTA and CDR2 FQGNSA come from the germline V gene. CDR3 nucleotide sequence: TGTGCCAGCAGCATACAAGAGACCCAGTACTTC. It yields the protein CASSIQETQYF.

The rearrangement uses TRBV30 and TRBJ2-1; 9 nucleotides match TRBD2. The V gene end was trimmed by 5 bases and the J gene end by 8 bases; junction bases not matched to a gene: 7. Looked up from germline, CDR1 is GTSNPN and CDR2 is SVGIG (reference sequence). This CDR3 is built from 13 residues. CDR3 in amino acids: CAWGRGGSDEQFF. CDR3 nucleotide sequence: TGTGCCTGGGGGCGGGGGGGCAGCGATGAGCAGTTCTTC. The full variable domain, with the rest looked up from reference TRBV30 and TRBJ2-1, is SQTIHQWPATLVQPVGSPLSLECTVEGTSNPNLYWYRQAAGRGLQLLFYSVGIGQISSEVPQNLSASRPQDRQFILSSKKLLLSDSGFYLCAWGRGGSDEQFFGPGTRLTVL.

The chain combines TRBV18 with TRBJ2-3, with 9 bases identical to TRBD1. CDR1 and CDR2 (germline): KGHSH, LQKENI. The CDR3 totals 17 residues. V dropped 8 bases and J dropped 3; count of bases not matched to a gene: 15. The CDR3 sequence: CASRHHITGGLTDTQYF. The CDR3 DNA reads TGTGCCAGCCGTCACCACATTACAGGGGGCCTTACAGATACGCAGTATTTT. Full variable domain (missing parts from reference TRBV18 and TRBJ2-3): NAGVMQNPRHLVRRRGQEARLRCSPMKGHSHVYWYRQLPEEGLKFMVYLQKENIIDESGMPKERFSAEFPKEGPSILRIQQVVRGDSAAYFCASRHHITGGLTDTQYFGPGTRLTVL.

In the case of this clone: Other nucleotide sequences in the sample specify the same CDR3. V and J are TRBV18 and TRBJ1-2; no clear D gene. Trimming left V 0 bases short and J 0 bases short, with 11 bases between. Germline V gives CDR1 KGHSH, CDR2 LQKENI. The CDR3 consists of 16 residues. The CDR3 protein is CASSPPSRRTNYGYTF. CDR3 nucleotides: TGTGCCAGCTCACCACCTTCAAGGAGAACTAACTATGGCTACACCTTC.

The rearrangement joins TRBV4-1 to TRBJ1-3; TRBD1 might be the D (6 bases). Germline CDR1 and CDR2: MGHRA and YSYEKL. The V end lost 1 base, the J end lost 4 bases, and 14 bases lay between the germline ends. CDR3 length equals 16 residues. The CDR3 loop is CASSQGGQGVGNTIYF. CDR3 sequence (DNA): TGCGCCAGCAGCCAAGGGGGGCAGGGTGTCGGAAACACCATATATTTT.

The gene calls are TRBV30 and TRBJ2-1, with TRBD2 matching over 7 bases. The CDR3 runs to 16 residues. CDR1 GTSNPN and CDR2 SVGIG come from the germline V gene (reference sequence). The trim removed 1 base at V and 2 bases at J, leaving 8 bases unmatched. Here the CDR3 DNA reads TGTGCCTGGAGTGGCTCAGGAGGACTAGCCTACAATGAGCAGTTCTTC. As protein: CAWSGSGGLAYNEQFF.

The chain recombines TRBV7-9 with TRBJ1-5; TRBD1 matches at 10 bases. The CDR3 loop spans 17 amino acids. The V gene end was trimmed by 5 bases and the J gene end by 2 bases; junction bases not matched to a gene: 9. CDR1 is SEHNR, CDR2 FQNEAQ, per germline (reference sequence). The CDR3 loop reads CASSHPPGTGGNQPQHF. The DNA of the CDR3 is TGTGCCAGCAGCCACCCTCCCGGGACAGGGGGCAATCAGCCCCAGCATTTT.

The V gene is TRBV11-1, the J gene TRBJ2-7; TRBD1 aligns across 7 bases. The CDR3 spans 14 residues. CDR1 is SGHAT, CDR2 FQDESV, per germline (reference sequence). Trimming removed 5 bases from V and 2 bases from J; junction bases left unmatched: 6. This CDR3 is CASSPLTGTYEQYF. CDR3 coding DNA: TGTGCCAGCAGCCCGTTGACAGGGACCTACGAGCAGTACTTC.

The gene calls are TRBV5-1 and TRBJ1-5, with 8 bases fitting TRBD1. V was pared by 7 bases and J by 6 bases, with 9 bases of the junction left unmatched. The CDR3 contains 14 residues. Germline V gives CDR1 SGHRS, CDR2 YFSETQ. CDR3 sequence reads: CASRQGIGTQPQHF. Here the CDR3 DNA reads TGCGCCAGCCGACAGGGGATAGGGACTCAGCCCCAGCATTTT.

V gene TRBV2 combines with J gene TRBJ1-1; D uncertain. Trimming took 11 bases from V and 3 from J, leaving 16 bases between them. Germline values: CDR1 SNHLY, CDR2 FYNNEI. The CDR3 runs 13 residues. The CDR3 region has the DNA TGTGCCGGGATTTCTAAGCGGGACACTGAAGCTTTCTTT. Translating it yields CAGISKRDTEAFF. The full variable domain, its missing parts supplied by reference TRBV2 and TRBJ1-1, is EPEVTQTPSHQVTQMGQEVILRCVPISNHLYFYWYRQILGQKVEFLVSFYNNEISEKSEIFDDQFSVERPDGSNFTLKIRSTKLEDSAMYFCAGISKRDTEAFFGQGTRLTVV.

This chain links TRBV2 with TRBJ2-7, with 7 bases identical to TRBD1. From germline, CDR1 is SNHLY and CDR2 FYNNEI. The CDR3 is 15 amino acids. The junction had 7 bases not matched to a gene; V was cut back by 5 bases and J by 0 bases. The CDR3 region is CASSWTGPSSYEQYF. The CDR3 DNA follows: TGTGCCAGCAGTTGGACAGGCCCCAGCTCCTACGAGCAGTACTTC.

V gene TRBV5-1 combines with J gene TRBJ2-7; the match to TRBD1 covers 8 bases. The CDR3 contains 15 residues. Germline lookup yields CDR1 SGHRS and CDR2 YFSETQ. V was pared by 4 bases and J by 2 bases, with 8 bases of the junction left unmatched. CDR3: CASSTPDRAAYEQYF. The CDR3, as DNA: TGCGCCAGCAGCACCCCGGACAGGGCCGCCTACGAGCAGTACTTC.

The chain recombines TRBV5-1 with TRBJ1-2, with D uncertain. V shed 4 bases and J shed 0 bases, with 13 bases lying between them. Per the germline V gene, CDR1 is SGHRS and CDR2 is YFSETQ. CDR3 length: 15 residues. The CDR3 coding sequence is TGCGCCAGCAGCCAAGACATTAACTCTAACTATGGCTACACCTTC. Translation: CASSQDINSNYGYTF.